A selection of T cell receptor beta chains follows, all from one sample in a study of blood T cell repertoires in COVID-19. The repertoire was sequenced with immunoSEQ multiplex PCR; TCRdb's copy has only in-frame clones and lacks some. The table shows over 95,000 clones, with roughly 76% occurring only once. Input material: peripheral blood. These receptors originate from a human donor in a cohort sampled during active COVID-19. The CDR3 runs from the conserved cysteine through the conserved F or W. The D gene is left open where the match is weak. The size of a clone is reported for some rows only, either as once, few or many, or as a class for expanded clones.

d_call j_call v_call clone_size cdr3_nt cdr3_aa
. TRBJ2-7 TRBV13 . TGTGCCAGCAGCGAAGGGGGAAGCAACTCCTACGAGCAGTACTTC CASSEGGSNSYEQYF
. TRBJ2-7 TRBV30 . TGTGCCTGGAGAAGGCAGGGGCTCAACGAGCAGTACTTC CAWRRQGLNEQYF
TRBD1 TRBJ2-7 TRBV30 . TGTGCCTGGAGCGGACAGGCGAGATACGAGCAGTACTTC CAWSGQARYEQYF
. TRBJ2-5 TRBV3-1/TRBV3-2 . TGTGCCAGCAGCCAAGCCGAGGGAGAGTGGGAGACCCAGTACTTC CASSQAEGEWETQYF
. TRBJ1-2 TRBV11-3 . TGTGCCAGCAGCGCGGACAGTGACTATGGCTACACCTTC CASSADSDYGYTF
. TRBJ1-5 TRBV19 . TGTGCCAGTAGTATAAACCCACGACAGGCCCAGGGGCCCCAGCATTTT CASSINPRQAQGPQHF
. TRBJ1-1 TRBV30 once TGTGCCTGGAGTGTAGAGGCGAGGACTGAAGCTTTCTTT CAWSVEARTEAFF
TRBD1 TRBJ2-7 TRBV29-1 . TGCAGCGTTGAAGAAACAGGGGGTTCCTACGAGCAGTACTTC CSVEETGGSYEQYF
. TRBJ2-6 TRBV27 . TGTGCCAGCAGTTTAGGGTACGGACTGACTGGGGCCAACGTCCTGACTTTC CASSLGYGLTGANVLTF
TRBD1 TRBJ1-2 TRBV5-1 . TGCGCCAGCAGCCCGGGAGGACAGGGAATGTTCTATGGCTACACCTTC CASSPGGQGMFYGYTF
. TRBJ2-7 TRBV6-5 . TGTGCCAGCAGACGAGAGACCGGGTTTTTCTACGAGCAGTACTTC CASRRETGFFYEQYF
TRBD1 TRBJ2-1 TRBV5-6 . TGTGCCAGCAGCAATCCTTCAGCCGGGACAGGGACCCCCAATGAGCAGTTCTTC CASSNPSAGTGTPNEQFF
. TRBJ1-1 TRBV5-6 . TGTGCCAGCAGCTTGGCCCCGGGTGGAGTTGGGACTGAAGCTTTCTTT CASSLAPGGVGTEAFF
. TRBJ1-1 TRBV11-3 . TGTGCCAGCAGCACCTTTCGGGGGCCTCGGGGGGACACTGAAGCTTTCTTT CASSTFRGPRGDTEAFF
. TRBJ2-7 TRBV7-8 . TGTGCCAGCAGCTTACCAACCTACGAGCAGTACTTC CASSLPTYEQYF
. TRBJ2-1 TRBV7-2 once TGTGCCAGCAGCGTCCGACAGTACAATGAGCAGTTCTTC CASSVRQYNEQFF